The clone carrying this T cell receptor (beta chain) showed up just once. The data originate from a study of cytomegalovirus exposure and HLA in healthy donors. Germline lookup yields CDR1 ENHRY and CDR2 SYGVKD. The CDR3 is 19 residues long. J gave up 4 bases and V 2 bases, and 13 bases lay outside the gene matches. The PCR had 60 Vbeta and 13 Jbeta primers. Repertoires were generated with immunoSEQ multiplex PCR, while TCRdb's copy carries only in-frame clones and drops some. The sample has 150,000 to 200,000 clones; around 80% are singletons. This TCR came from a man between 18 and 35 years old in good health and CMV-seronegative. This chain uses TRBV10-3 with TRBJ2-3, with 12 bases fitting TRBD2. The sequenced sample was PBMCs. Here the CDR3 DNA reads TGTGCCATCAGTGAGCTTCCCGGGACTAGCGGGTCGGTATCAGATACGCAGTATTTT. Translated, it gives CAISELPGTSGSVSDTQYF.